This note documents a single T cell receptor (beta chain) sequence. Thyroid surgery took place with no prior treatment in any patient. There are 15 residues in the CDR3. Germline V CDR1 and CDR2: MGHRA, YSYEKL. Between the trimmed V and J ends, which lost 1 base and 4 bases, there was a span of 14 bases. This sample is part of a study of metastatic and nonmetastatic thyroid tumors. Study at large: Patients with malignant and benign thyroid disease provided blood and tumor or nodule tissue, whose repertoires were compared.

TCRdb reprocessed the PCR reads via MiXCR. The sample holds roughly 39,000 clones; roughly half are singletons and the top ten take roughly a quarter. The source is a male donor with papillary thyroid cancer or a benign thyroid nodule (not recorded which). Some clones in this sample may be carry-over from other donors' samples. The specimen sequenced was tumor tissue. The genes are TRBV4-1 and TRBJ2-7; D is unclear. The CDR3 nucleotides are TGCGCCAGCAGCCAAGGACACGGAGTTGGTTACGAGCAGTACTTC. Translated: CASSQGHGVGYEQYF.